The 9 T cell receptor beta chains in this list originate from one sample, sequenced in a study of cytomegalovirus exposure and HLA in healthy donors. Produced via immunoSEQ multiplex PCR; TCRdb's table is partial and in-frame only. This sample has some 180,000 clones; 86% occur once, and the top ten carry more than 5.5%. The sequenced sample was PBMCs. Receptors originate from a man aged 25 to 40 in good health and CMV-seropositive.

The V gene is TRBV9, the J gene TRBJ1-3, with 9 bases that match TRBD1. J gave up 4 bases and V 4 bases, and 6 bases lay outside the gene matches. Germline V lookup: CDR1 SGDLS, CDR2 YYNGEE. The CDR3 has 15 residues. In DNA form, the CDR3 reads TGTGCCAGCAGCCCCACCGGGACAGGGGGAAACACCATATATTTT. Residues: CASSPTGTGGNTIYF.

This clone has a single count. The rearrangement uses TRBV29-1 and TRBJ1-1; 7 positions match TRBD1. The V gene end was trimmed by 7 bases and the J gene end by 1 base; junction bases not matched to a gene: 9. The CDR3 is 14 residues long. CDR1 is SQVTM, CDR2 ANQGSEA, per germline. The CDR3 protein is CSARQGGRNTEAFF. The CDR3, as DNA: TGCAGCGCCCGCCAGGGGGGGCGGAACACTGAAGCTTTCTTT.

A remark on this clone: Other nucleotide sequences in the sample specify the same CDR3. The gene calls are TRBV5-6 and TRBJ2-7; no reliable D call. Per the germline V gene, CDR1 is SGHDT and CDR2 is YYEEEE. The V gene lost 0 bases and the J gene lost 2 bases, with 6 bases spanning the gap. This CDR3 contains 13 residues. CDR3 DNA sequence: TGTGCCAGCAGCTTGGGGGGTACCTACGAGCAGTACTTC. It codes for CASSLGGTYEQYF.

The genes are TRBV4-1 and TRBJ1-2; D gene unclear. V lost 3 bases, J lost 7 bases, and 24 bases lay in between. This CDR3 has 17 amino acids. Germline-derived CDR1 and CDR2 are MGHRA and YSYEKL. CDR3 protein: CASSHLAGGVGRPGYTF. CDR3 nucleotides: TGCGCCAGCAGCCACCTGGCCGGTGGAGTGGGCAGGCCTGGCTACACCTTC.

The rearrangement links TRBV5-5 to TRBJ2-1, with TRBD2 matching 10 bases. The CDR3 length is 17 residues. Germline CDR1 and CDR2: SGHKS and YYEKEE (reference sequence). V was pared by 0 bases and J by 7 bases, with 10 bases of the junction left unmatched. The CDR3 region has the DNA TGTGCCAGCAGCTTGGGCGGGGTAGCGGGAGGCCAAAATGAGCAGTTCTTC. It yields the protein CASSLGGVAGGQNEQFF. Combining the CDR3 with reference TRBV5-5 and TRBJ2-1 gives the whole variable domain DAGVTQSPTHLIKTRGQQVTLRCSPISGHKSVSWYQQVLGQGPQFIFQYYEKEERGRGNFPDRFSARQFPNYSSELNVNALLLGDSALYLCASSLGGVAGGQNEQFFGPGTRLTVL.

The chain joins TRBV28 to TRBJ2-1, with TRBD2 matching over 8 bases. The CDR3 is made up of 13 amino acids. From germline, CDR1 is MDHEN and CDR2 SYDVKM. The DNA of the CDR3 is TGTGCTGGCGGGAGGCAATCCTACAATGAGCAGTTCTTC. It is translated as CAGGRQSYNEQFF.

CDR3 sequence reads: CASSLSQGPGNTIYF. CDR3 sequence (DNA): TGTGCCAGCAGTTTATCACAGGGACCTGGAAACACCATATATTTT. V usage is TRBV6-6 and J usage is TRBJ1-3; D might be TRBD1 (6 bases). With 4 bases removed from V and 2 bases from J, the gap between germline ends came to 12 bases. CDR1 and CDR2 from the germline V gene are MNHNY and SVGAGI (reference sequence). The CDR3 sequence is 15 residues long.

V usage is TRBV5-1 and J usage is TRBJ2-1, with 8 bases matching TRBD2. The germline V gene encodes CDR1 SGHRS and CDR2 YFSETQ. The CDR3 has 16 amino acids. The trim removed 3 bases at V and 1 base at J, leaving 6 bases unmatched. DNA for the CDR3: TGCGCCAGCAGCTCGGGGCAGCGGGGGTCCTACAATGAGCAGTTCTTC. This sequence encodes CASSSGQRGSYNEQFF.

The chain is built from TRBV11-1 and TRBJ2-7; tentatively, D is TRBD2 (5 bases). The V end lost 5 bases, the J end lost 0 bases, and 14 bases lay between the germline ends. This CDR3 is built from 15 residues. Germline V gene lookup returns CDR1 SGHAT and CDR2 FQDESV (reference sequence). The chain's CDR3 is CASSHRAGLSYEQYF. CDR3 nucleotide sequence: TGTGCCAGCAGCCATAGGGCAGGACTCTCCTACGAGCAGTACTTC.